Below are 7 T cell receptor beta chains sequenced from a single sample in a study of cytomegalovirus exposure and HLA in healthy donors (TCRdb year 2017). Library preparation was by the immunoSEQ multiplex PCR assay. The multiplex PCR relied on a mix of 60 forward primers for TCR Vbeta segments and 13 reverse primers for TCR Jbeta segments. TCRdb carries this immuneACCESS record with in-frame sequences only. Its versions omit some clonotypes, under half of them owing to an unresolved V gene in the studies checked, with the rest unexplained. The table for this sample lists roughly 190,000 clones; over 70% of them were counted only once. The ten most abundant clones make up about 3.8% of the sample. The sample was PBMCs. These TCRs come from a man aged 50 to 60 in good health and CMV-seronegative.

The chain is built from TRBV25-1 and TRBJ1-1; no definite D call. Germline V CDR1 and CDR2: MGHDK, SYGVNS. The CDR3 spans 15 residues. V was pared by 2 bases and J by 1 base, with 11 bases between. CDR3 DNA sequence: TGTGCCAGCAGTGAAGGAGAGGGTAGGAACACTGAAGCTTTCTTT. Translation gives CASSEGEGRNTEAFF.

The chain employs TRBV5-5 and TRBJ1-6, with D possibly TRBD1 on 6 matching bases. This CDR3 contains 15 residues. CDR1 is SGHKS, CDR2 YYEKEE, per germline (reference sequence). V lost 3 bases to trimming and J lost 7 bases, with 14 bases between them. CDR3 coding DNA: TGTGCCAGCAGCTGGGGGGAGGGGGTCAATTCACCCCTCCACTTT. It translates to CASSWGEGVNSPLHF.

The chain couples TRBV4-1 to TRBJ1-4; TRBD1 is a possible D gene (5 bases). The CDR3 runs 14 residues. Germline V gene lookup returns CDR1 MGHRA and CDR2 YSYEKL. The V and J ends lost 2 bases and 5 bases respectively, with 9 bases between them. CDR3 in amino acids: CASSQRQLNEKLFF. CDR3 coding DNA: TGCGCCAGCAGCCAACGACAGCTGAATGAAAAACTGTTTTTT.

This chain joins TRBV5-1 and TRBJ2-7; 7 bases are shared with TRBD2. CDR1 is SGHRS, CDR2 YFSETQ, per germline. The CDR3 has 14 amino acids. Trimming took 1 base from V and 4 from J; bases not matched to a gene: 5. In nucleotides, the CDR3 is TGCGCCAGCAGCTTGTGGGGGGGACCGTACGAGCAGTACTTC. This codes for CASSLWGGPYEQYF.

The chain employs TRBV15 and TRBJ2-1, with D possibly matching TRBD2 (7 bases). Germline V gives CDR1 LNHNV, CDR2 YYDKDF (reference sequence). The CDR3 has 13 residues. The V gene lost 6 bases and the J gene lost 5 bases, with 11 bases spanning the gap. Here the CDR3 DNA reads TGTGCCACCAGGGGGGGGCGGGACAATGAGCAGTTCTTC. Protein sequence: CATRGGRDNEQFF.

The chain uses TRBV9 and TRBJ2-1; 7 bases agree with TRBD2. With 7 bases clipped from V and 3 bases from J, the junction kept 7 bases outside the gene matches. The CDR3 has 14 amino acids. Germline V gene lookup returns CDR1 SGDLS and CDR2 YYNGEE. For the CDR3, the DNA is TGTGCCAGCGGGGGAGGCGGGGGCTACAATGAGCAGTTCTTC. It translates to CASGGGGGYNEQFF.

The chain couples TRBV27 to TRBJ2-3; 9 nucleotides align to TRBD2. V gave up 1 base and J gave up 4 bases; unmatched junction bases: 6. Germline-derived CDR1 and CDR2 are MNHEY and SMNVEV (reference sequence). This CDR3 is 16 amino acids long. CDR3 sequence reads: CASSLFKRGAPDTQYF. CDR3 nucleotides: TGTGCCAGCAGTTTATTCAAGCGGGGGGCCCCAGATACGCAGTATTTT.